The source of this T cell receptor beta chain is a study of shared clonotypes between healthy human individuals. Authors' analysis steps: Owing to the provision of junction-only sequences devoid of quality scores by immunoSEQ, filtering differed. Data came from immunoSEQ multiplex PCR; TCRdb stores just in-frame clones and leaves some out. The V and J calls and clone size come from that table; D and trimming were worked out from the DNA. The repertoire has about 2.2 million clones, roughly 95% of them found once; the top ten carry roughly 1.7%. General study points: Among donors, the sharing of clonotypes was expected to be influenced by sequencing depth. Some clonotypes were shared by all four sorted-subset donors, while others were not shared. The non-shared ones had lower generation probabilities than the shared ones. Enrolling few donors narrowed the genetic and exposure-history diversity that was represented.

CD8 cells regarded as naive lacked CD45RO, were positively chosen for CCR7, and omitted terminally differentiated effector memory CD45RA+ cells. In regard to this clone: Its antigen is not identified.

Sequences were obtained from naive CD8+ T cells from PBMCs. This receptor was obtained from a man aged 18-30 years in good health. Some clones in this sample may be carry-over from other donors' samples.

CDR3 DNA: TGTGCCAGCAGCCCGGCCGGGCAGGGGGCTGCAGATACGCAGTATTTT. It is translated as CASSPAGQGAADTQYF. V and J are TRBV5-6 and TRBJ2-3; the match to TRBD1 covers 8 bases. This CDR3 spans 16 amino acids. From germline, CDR1 is SGHDT and CDR2 YYEEEE. The J segment lost 4 bases and the V segment lost 4 bases, leaving 11 bases of the junction unmatched.